This entry lists 9 T cell receptor beta chains sequenced from one sample in a study of siplizumab effects on memory and regulatory T cells. Using immunoSEQ multiplex PCR, the repertoire was profiled, and TCRdb retains in-frame clones only, with some absent. The sample holds 40,000 to 45,000 clones, approximately 88% seen once. Material: naive CD4+ T cells sorted from blood. The receptors derive from a human donor in good health.

The chain joins TRBV9 to TRBJ2-1; the match to TRBD2 covers 12 bases. CDR1 SGDLS and CDR2 YYNGEE come from the germline V gene. V lost 3 bases, J lost 7 bases, and 8 bases stayed unmatched. The CDR3 runs 16 residues. The CDR3 is CASSAPPLAGGNEQFF. CDR3 nucleotide sequence: TGTGCCAGCAGCGCCCCCCCCCTAGCGGGGGGGAATGAGCAGTTCTTC.

This chain joins TRBV27 and TRBJ1-1, with D perhaps TRBD1 (6 bases). There are 20 residues in the CDR3. V was trimmed by 6 bases and J by 4 bases, leaving 33 bases between them. CDR1 is MNHEY, CDR2 SMNVEV, per germline (reference sequence). For the CDR3, the DNA is TGTGCCAGCAGAAGAGACAGGTCCCCCGGCACTATCCAAACGGGCACTGAAGCTTTCTTT. Protein: CASRRDRSPGTIQTGTEAFF.

This chain joins TRBV18 and TRBJ2-1, with 8 positions matching TRBD1. This CDR3 has 16 amino acids. From germline, CDR1 is KGHSH and CDR2 LQKENI. Trimming at V came to 4 bases and at J to 5 bases, leaving 10 bases not matched to a gene. CDR3 residues: CASSRDQGAFNNEQFF. The CDR3 DNA reads as TGTGCCAGCTCACGGGACCAGGGGGCGTTCAACAATGAGCAGTTCTTC.

The chain recombines TRBV5-1 with TRBJ2-3; 10 positions match TRBD2. Germline V gene lookup returns CDR1 SGHRS and CDR2 YFSETQ. The J segment lost 2 bases and the V segment lost 3 bases, leaving 3 bases of the junction unmatched. The CDR3 loop spans 15 amino acids. CDR3 DNA: TGCGCCAGCAGCTCAGGGACTAGCGACACAGATACGCAGTATTTT. Protein sequence: CASSSGTSDTDTQYF.

The J gene is TRBJ2-3, the V gene TRBV5-1; TRBD1 matches at 9 bases. CDR3 length: 15 residues. With 4 bases clipped from V and 4 bases from J, the junction kept 7 bases outside the gene matches. Germline values: CDR1 SGHRS, CDR2 YFSETQ. The CDR3 sequence is CASSPGDRGADTQYF. As DNA, the CDR3 is TGCGCCAGCAGCCCCGGAGACAGGGGGGCAGATACGCAGTATTTT.

This chain connects TRBV7-8 to TRBJ1-2; 10 bases are shared with TRBD1. In germline, CDR1 is SGHVS, CDR2 FQNEAQ. V lost 2 bases and J lost 4; bases outside the gene matches: 4. The CDR3 runs to 15 residues. In DNA, the CDR3 is TGTGCCAGCAGCTTAAGGGACAGGGGCTTCTATGGCTACACCTTC. Its translation: CASSLRDRGFYGYTF.

The genes are TRBV7-9 and TRBJ2-1, with D unresolved. The V gene's germline CDR1 is SEHNR and CDR2 FQNEAQ (reference sequence). Trimming cost V 5 bases and J 0 bases, with 14 bases left between them. The CDR3 is 16 residues long. The CDR3 nucleotides read TGTGCCAGCAGCCCCCCACTTCCTAGCTCCTACAATGAGCAGTTCTTC. This codes for CASSPPLPSSYNEQFF.

This clone has a handful of counts. Sequence at one end of the junction differs from germline and may be a read error. The genes are TRBV7-7 and TRBJ1-3; D may be TRBD1 (6 bases). Germline V gene data show CDR1 as SSHAT and CDR2 as FNYEAQ (reference sequence). There are 15 residues in the CDR3. Here the CDR3 reads CASSLASGAGNTIYF. The CDR3 region has the DNA TGTGCTAGCAGCTTAGCTTCAGGGGCTGGAAACACCATATATTTT.

V gene TRBV4-1 combines with J gene TRBJ2-5; a possible D gene is TRBD2 (6 bases). V was cut by 4 bases and J by 2 bases, with 8 bases left in between. Germline V lookup: CDR1 MGHRA, CDR2 YSYEKL. There are 13 residues in the CDR3. The chain's CDR3 is CASSLGLQETQYF. As DNA, the CDR3 is TGCGCCAGCAGCCTGGGACTGCAAGAGACCCAGTACTTC.